This T cell receptor beta chain was identified in a study of blood T cell repertoires in COVID-19. Study background: The United States, Italy and Spain provided the acute and convalescent COVID-19 samples. The analysed material was cDNA or gDNA that came from T cells, B-cell-depleted T cells, or PBMCs.

Trimming took off 9 bases at V and 4 bases at J, with 12 bases between the two ends. Germline V gene lookup returns CDR1 MNHEY and CDR2 SVGAGI. This CDR3 region has 12 residues. This clone was seen only a few times. Authors' data handling: Reference gene primer amplification gave nucleated cell count estimates. Sequencing used immunoSEQ multiplex PCR; TCRdb keeps in-frame clones, though not all of them. Clonal size and the V and J genes are those of that table, whereas D and trimming came from the DNA. This sample carries more than 150,000 clones, about 88% of them seen once, and the ten largest clones take 0.99%.

The receptor's source is a man aged 18 to 29 with acute or convalescent COVID-19. The chain is built from TRBV6-5 and TRBJ1-2; D possibly corresponds to TRBD1 (6 bases). The material sequenced was peripheral blood. The CDR3 loop reads CASRTDSYGYTF. CDR3 in DNA: TGTGCCAGTAGAACGGACAGCTATGGCTACACCTTC.